What follows are 13 T cell receptor beta chains derived from one specimen sequenced in a study of cytomegalovirus exposure and HLA in healthy donors (dated by TCRdb to about 2017). Library construction relied on the immunoSEQ multiplex PCR assay. TCRdb took over this immuneACCESS table, retaining in-frame rearrangements with V and J assigned. Such tables are incomplete; in checked studies, under half of the missing clones stem from an unresolved V gene, and the remainder is unexplained. The sample table holds 150,000 to 200,000 clones, of which just under 85% were seen once. The ten biggest clones cover around 2.5% of the sample. The sample taken for sequencing was PBMCs. These receptors were collected from a man aged 30 to 45 in good health and CMV-seropositive.

The J gene is TRBJ2-1, the V gene TRBV1; no DNA check was done on the table's D call, TRBD2. TRBV1 is a pseudogene. This CDR3 contains 19 residues. CDR3 protein: CTSSQDIARSGGACDEQFF. For the CDR3, the DNA is TGCACCAGCAGCCAAGATATCGCGCGGAGCGGGGGGGCCTGCGATGAGCAGTTCTTC.

J is TRBJ1-2 and V is TRBV6-5; TRBD1 matches at 7 bases. CDR3 length: 15 amino acids. V gave up 4 bases and J gave up 8 bases; unmatched junction bases: 13. The germline V gene has CDR1 MNHEY and CDR2 SVGAGI. The CDR3 DNA is TGTGCCAGCAGTTCATATGGGACAGACCCTATGGGCTACACCTTC. This gives the protein CASSSYGTDPMGYTF.

The rearrangement uses TRBV5-6 and TRBJ2-7; TRBD1 matches at 10 bases. The CDR3 spans 15 residues. The junction had 5 bases not matched to a gene; V was cut back by 0 bases and J by 5 bases. CDR1 and CDR2 from the germline V gene are SGHDT and YYEEEE. CDR3 sequence reads: CASSLAGQGVHEQYF. DNA of the CDR3: TGTGCCAGCAGCTTGGCAGGACAGGGGGTGCACGAGCAGTACTTC.

The chain links TRBV10-2 to TRBJ2-1; D not resolved. V was pared by 4 bases and J by 1 base, with 8 bases between. Looked up from germline, CDR1 is WSHSY and CDR2 is SAAADI. The CDR3 loop spans 14 amino acids. As DNA, the CDR3 is TGCGCCAGCAGTGTAGAACAGTCCTACAATGAGCAGTTCTTC. Encoded protein: CASSVEQSYNEQFF.

This chain joins TRBV9 and TRBJ2-1; perhaps TRBD1 as D (7 bases). The germline V and J ends were trimmed by 0 bases and 6 bases, with 13 bases remaining between them. The CDR3 extends over 15 amino acids. Germline V gene lookup returns CDR1 SGDLS and CDR2 YYNGEE. The CDR3 region has the DNA TGTGCCAGCAGCGTAGAGGGGGCGCGGGGCAATGAGCAGTTCTTC. It translates to CASSVEGARGNEQFF.

This chain connects TRBV30 to TRBJ1-4; a possible D gene is TRBD1 (5 bases). The germline V gene has CDR1 GTSNPN and CDR2 SVGIG (reference sequence). The V gene lost 0 bases and the J gene lost 4 bases, with 12 bases spanning the gap. The CDR3 runs to 15 residues. The CDR3 region is CAWSVLDNYNEKLFF. CDR3 DNA sequence: TGTGCCTGGAGTGTACTGGACAACTATAATGAAAAACTGTTTTTT.

The CDR3: CASSEPGTTANYGYTF. In DNA form, the CDR3 reads TGTGCCAGCAGTGAACCCGGGACAACAGCTAACTATGGCTACACCTTC. This rearrangement joins TRBV25-1 to TRBJ1-2; possibly TRBD1 for D (6 bases). Germline CDR1 reads MGHDK; CDR2 reads SYGVNS. This CDR3 has 16 amino acids. V shed 2 bases and J shed 0 bases, with 13 bases lying between them.

This chain links TRBV5-6 with TRBJ2-5; D may be TRBD2 (6 bases). Deletions cut 1 base from V and 2 bases from J, with 15 bases between. The germline V gene encodes CDR1 SGHDT and CDR2 YYEEEE. The CDR3 is made up of 16 amino acids. The CDR3 bases are TGTGCCAGCAGCTTGAAGCTCGGGAGTTTTCAAGAGACCCAGTACTTC. Translation gives CASSLKLGSFQETQYF.

The chain links TRBV19 to TRBJ1-1, with D possibly matching TRBD1 (5 bases). Trimming removed 3 bases from V and 4 bases from J, with 9 bases in between. Germline CDR1 and CDR2: LNHDA and SQIVND (reference sequence). The CDR3 has 13 residues. In nucleotides, the CDR3 is TGTGCCAGTAGTATTCGGGGGGTCACTGAAGCTTTCTTT. Its translation: CASSIRGVTEAFF.

The CDR3 protein is CASSSQRGAPPYNEQFF. DNA for the CDR3: TGTGCCAGCAGTTCCCAGCGGGGGGCTCCCCCCTACAATGAGCAGTTCTTC. The chain couples TRBV27 to TRBJ2-1, with 9 bases that match TRBD2. Germline V CDR1 and CDR2: MNHEY, SMNVEV (reference sequence). CDR3 length: 17 residues. Losses at the gene ends were 4 bases for V and 2 bases for J; bases not matched to a gene: 9.

CDR3 in DNA: TGTGCCAGCAGCTTAAAGGGGGACACTGAAGCTTTCTTT. Translation gives CASSLKGDTEAFF. The rearrangement uses TRBV7-6 and TRBJ1-1; possible D gene TRBD1, 6 bases. Germline loops: CDR1 SGHVS, CDR2 FNYEAQ. V was cut by 2 bases and J by 3 bases, with 7 bases left in between. The CDR3 length is 13 residues.

The chain joins TRBV4-3 to TRBJ2-5; possibly TRBD2 for D (6 bases). This CDR3 has 17 residues. CDR1 is LGHNA and CDR2 is YSLEER in the germline V gene. Trimming took off 0 bases at V and 2 bases at J, with 16 bases between the two ends. CDR3 in amino acids: CASSQDPLGGEQETQYF. Written as DNA, the CDR3 is TGCGCCAGCAGCCAAGACCCCCTCGGGGGTGAGCAAGAGACCCAGTACTTC.

V gene TRBV12-5 combines with J gene TRBJ1-6; D not resolved. This CDR3 is 14 amino acids long. Trimming shortened V by 3 bases and J by 5 bases, and 8 bases separated the two germline ends. Germline loops: CDR1 LGHNT, CDR2 FRNRAP. CDR3 DNA sequence: TGTGCTAGTGGTTTAGAGAGTAATAATTCACCCCTCCACTTT. This sequence encodes CASGLESNNSPLHF.